A selection of T cell receptor beta chains follows, all from one sample in a study of blood T cells in healthy people across ages. MiXCR was run by TCRdb on the 5' RACE reads, yielding one entry per CDR3 protein. The data contain about 1.6 million distinct CDR3 sequences, about 35% of them singletons. Sequencing was carried out using blood. These receptors all stem from a woman in her twenties or thirties in good health. Each CDR3 is given with its conserved first and last residue. Each record gives: J gene, V gene, CDR3 length, D gene, clone size, CDR3 DNA, CDR3 protein. D genes are given only for firm matches. Not every row has a clone size; where given, it reads once, few, many or a size class.

J: TRBJ2-7
V: TRBV11-1
length: 13
D: NA
size: few
DNA: TGTGCCAGCAGCTTTACAGGGTTAGGCGAGCAGTACTTC
CDR3: CASSFTGLGEQYF

J: TRBJ2-5
V: TRBV18
length: 15
D: TRBD1
size: NA
DNA: TGTGCCAGCTCACCACCGGGACAGAGAAGGAATGAGCAGTACTTC
CDR3: CASSPPGQRRNEQYF

J: TRBJ2-2
V: TRBV30
length: 14
D: NA
size: few
DNA: TGTGCCTGGAGTTCCCAGGGATACACCGGGGAGCTGTTTTTT
CDR3: CAWSSQGYTGELFF

J: TRBJ2-3
V: TRBV6-5
length: 15
D: TRBD2
size: NA
DNA: TGTGCCAGCAGTTACTCGCCCGGGGGGGCAGATACGCAGTATTTT
CDR3: CASSYSPGGADTQYF

J: TRBJ1-1
V: TRBV6-1
length: 13
D: NA
size: NA
DNA: TGTGCCAGCAGTGAAGTACCGAACACTGAAGCTTTCTTT
CDR3: CASSEVPNTEAFF

J: TRBJ2-1
V: TRBV4-1
length: 16
D: NA
size: many
DNA: TGCGCCAGCAGCCAAGAAGGTATCTCCGGTTTCGATGAGCAGTTCTTC
CDR3: CASSQEGISGFDEQFF

J: TRBJ1-1
V: TRBV30
length: 13
D: NA
size: NA
DNA: TGTGCCTGGAAGGGGAGGTCGGACACTGAAGCTTTCTTT
CDR3: CAWKGRSDTEAFF

J: TRBJ2-7
V: TRBV7-2
length: 17
D: TRBD1
size: few
DNA: TGTGCCAGCAGCTCCTTACAGGGGGCCATAATGTACTACGAGCAGTACTTC
CDR3: CASSSLQGAIMYYEQYF

J: TRBJ2-3
V: TRBV2
length: 16
D: NA
size: once
DNA: TGTGCCAGCACCGAGGGGGTGGGGCTCGCCCCAGATACGCAGTATTTT
CDR3: CASTEGVGLAPDTQYF

J: TRBJ2-5
V: TRBV9
length: 14
D: NA
size: few
DNA: TGTGCCAGCAGCGTAGGGATGGGAGGAGAGACCCAGTACTTC
CDR3: CASSVGMGGETQYF

J: TRBJ2-3
V: TRBV4-1
length: 19
D: TRBD2
size: NA
DNA: TGCGCCAGCAGCCAAGTTGTAGCGGGGGGGCCTCAATACTTAGATACGCAGTATTTT
CDR3: CASSQVVAGGPQYLDTQYF

J: TRBJ2-7
V: TRBV28
length: 15
D: NA
size: NA
DNA: TGTGCCAGCAGAGGATATCGGGACATCCAAGAAGAGCAGTACTTC
CDR3: CASRGYRDIQEEQYF

J: TRBJ2-3
V: TRBV29-1
length: 14
D: TRBD2
size: many
DNA: TGCAGCGTTGAGCTTCCGGGGGGGCCATATACGCAGTATTTT
CDR3: CSVELPGGPYTQYF

J: TRBJ2-1
V: TRBV6-2/TRBV6-3
length: 14
D: NA
size: NA
DNA: TGTGCCGGCAGAATGGGGGGTCTGAACAATGAGCAGTTCTTC
CDR3: CAGRMGGLNNEQFF

J: TRBJ2-5
V: TRBV25-1
length: 14
D: NA
size: many
DNA: TGTGCCAGCAGTGAAAGGGGACCTAACAGCATCCAGTACTTC
CDR3: CASSERGPNSIQYF

J: TRBJ1-5
V: TRBV7-8
length: 16
D: NA
size: few
DNA: TGTGCCAGCAGCTTAGCGTACTCCGGGCACAATCAGCCCCAGCATTTT
CDR3: CASSLAYSGHNQPQHF

J: TRBJ2-2
V: TRBV20-1
length: 13
D: NA
size: few
DNA: TGCAGTGCTCTCAGGGGTAACACCGGGGAGCTGTTTTTT
CDR3: CSALRGNTGELFF

J: TRBJ1-1
V: TRBV29-1
length: 13
D: NA
size: few
DNA: TGCAGCGTTTGGCGGGTGGGGAACACTGAAGCTTTCTTT
CDR3: CSVWRVGNTEAFF

J: TRBJ2-3
V: TRBV7-3
length: 13
D: NA
size: NA
DNA: TGTGCCAGCAGCCCAGCCGGGTCAGATACGCAGTATTTT
CDR3: CASSPAGSDTQYF

J: TRBJ2-5
V: TRBV5-1
length: 14
D: NA
size: NA
DNA: TGCGCCAGCAGCTTCGGGTCAGTCCAAGAGACCCAGTACTTC
CDR3: CASSFGSVQETQYF

J: TRBJ2-1
V: TRBV7-9
length: 18
D: TRBD2
size: NA
DNA: TGTGCCAGCAGCCCCATCAAAGGGACTAGCGGGACCTACAATGAGCAGTTCTTC
CDR3: CASSPIKGTSGTYNEQFF

J: TRBJ1-2
V: TRBV20-1
length: 13
D: TRBD1
size: NA
DNA: TGCAGTGCGCGGACAGGGTGGTTTTATGGCTACACCTTC
CDR3: CSARTGWFYGYTF

J: TRBJ2-7
V: TRBV28
length: 14
D: NA
size: few
DNA: TGTGCCAGCAGTTTATCAGTGGGAACCTACGAGCAGTACTTC
CDR3: CASSLSVGTYEQYF

J: TRBJ1-1
V: TRBV28
length: 14
D: NA
size: NA
DNA: TGTGCCAGCAGTTTGTCATCCATGAACACTGAAGCTTTCTTT
CDR3: CASSLSSMNTEAFF

J: TRBJ1-1
V: TRBV2
length: 12
D: NA
size: NA
DNA: TGTGCCAGCTTAAAGGGGCGAACTGAAGCTTTCTTT
CDR3: CASLKGRTEAFF

J: TRBJ2-1
V: TRBV11-2
length: 17
D: NA
size: NA
DNA: TGTGCCAGCAGCCCCTCCGCGAACCTTAGGACCTACAATGAGCAGTTCTTC
CDR3: CASSPSANLRTYNEQFF

J: TRBJ2-3
V: TRBV6-1
length: 17
D: TRBD2
size: NA
DNA: TGTGCCAGCAGTGAAGGACTAGCGGGACCTAGCACAGATACGCAGTATTTT
CDR3: CASSEGLAGPSTDTQYF

J: TRBJ2-3
V: TRBV21-1
length: 15
D: NA
size: few
DNA: TGTGCCAGCAGCAGAGAGACAGTTAGCACAGATACGCAGTATTTT
CDR3: CASSRETVSTDTQYF

J: TRBJ1-2
V: TRBV30
length: 13
D: NA
size: few
DNA: TGTGCCTGGAGTAAGTCGCAGGCCCATGGCTACACCTTC
CDR3: CAWSKSQAHGYTF

J: TRBJ2-1
V: TRBV4-2
length: 15
D: TRBD1
size: NA
DNA: TGTGCCAGCAGCCAAAGACGGACAGGGGAAGATGAGCAGTTCTTC
CDR3: CASSQRRTGEDEQFF